Shown below are 18 T cell receptor beta chains from a single sample sequenced in a study of control samples from healthy donors and cancer patients. The repertoire was sequenced with immunoSEQ multiplex PCR; TCRdb's copy has only in-frame clones and lacks some. Of fewer than 150,000 clones in the sample, more than 85% are singletons; the top ten hold around 7.9%. Sequencing used blood. The receptors shown here come from a man in his late teens or twenties in good health.

The rearrangement joins TRBV4-1 to TRBJ1-2; no firm D call. Trimming removed 1 base from V and 0 bases from J, with 9 bases in between. Germline V gene lookup returns CDR1 MGHRA and CDR2 YSYEKL. This CDR3 has 15 amino acids. CDR3 nucleotides: TGCGCCAGCAGCCAAGGAAAGGGTTCTAACTATGGCTACACCTTC. This gives the protein CASSQGKGSNYGYTF.

The chain recombines TRBV6-5 with TRBJ1-1; TRBD1 aligns across 10 bases. V lost 7 bases and J lost 12; bases outside the gene matches: 5. Germline V gene data show CDR1 as MNHEY and CDR2 as SVGAGI. The CDR3 runs 11 residues. CDR3 coding DNA: TGTGCCAGCACCTCGACAGGGGGCCCTTTCTTT. As protein: CASTSTGGPFF.

The chain recombines TRBV11-2 with TRBJ1-1; D uncertain. V gave up 0 bases and J gave up 11 bases, with 10 bases separating them. Per the germline V gene, CDR1 is SGHAT and CDR2 is FQNNGV. The CDR3 covers 12 residues. CDR3 in amino acids: CASSLDRLRAFF. CDR3 DNA: TGTGCCAGCAGCTTAGATCGGCTTCGGGCTTTCTTT.

This rearrangement joins TRBV6-1 to TRBJ1-5; D gene unclear. This CDR3 spans 18 amino acids. Per the germline V gene, CDR1 is MNHNS and CDR2 is SASEGT. Trimming took 3 bases from V and 0 from J, leaving 18 bases between them. The CDR3 region is CASSDRGLSGYSNQPQHF. The CDR3 region has the DNA TGTGCCAGCAGTGATAGAGGTCTCAGTGGTTATAGCAATCAGCCCCAGCATTTT.

The V and J genes are TRBV7-3 and TRBJ1-6, with unresolved D. Germline loops: CDR1 SGHTA, CDR2 FQGTGA. Trimming cost V 5 bases and J 4 bases, with 12 bases left between them. CDR3 length: 15 amino acids. CDR3 residues: CASSTTDGYNSPLHF. As DNA, the CDR3 is TGTGCCAGCAGCACAACGGACGGGTATAATTCACCCCTCCACTTT. The whole variable domain, filled in from reference TRBV7-3 and TRBJ1-6, reads GAGVSQTPSNKVTEKGKYVELRCDPISGHTALYWYRQSLGQGPEFLIYFQGTGAADDSGLPNDRFFAVRPEGSVSTLKIQRTERGDSAVYLCASSTTDGYNSPLHFGNGTRLTVT.

The sample holds a few counts of this clone. The CDR3 is CASRRTDRNQPQHF. CDR3 DNA: TGTGCCAGCAGGAGGACAGACCGGAATCAGCCCCAGCATTTT. V gene TRBV2 combines with J gene TRBJ1-5, with D perhaps TRBD1 (6 bases). The germline V gene encodes CDR1 SNHLY and CDR2 FYNNEI. The length of the CDR3 is 14 residues. Between the trimmed V and J ends, which lost 6 bases and 4 bases, there was a span of 13 bases.

The chain recombines TRBV9 with TRBJ2-3; 10 bases fit TRBD2. The CDR3 spans 15 residues. V lost 0 bases to trimming and J lost 5 bases; unmatched junction nucleotides: 3. Germline V lookup: CDR1 SGDLS, CDR2 YYNGEE. In DNA, the CDR3 is TGTGCCAGCAGCGTAGTAGCGGGGGGTCGAGATACGCAGTATTTT. Translation gives CASSVVAGGRDTQYF.

The chain joins TRBV10-3 to TRBJ2-1, with 10 bases lining up with TRBD1. CDR1 and CDR2 (germline): ENHRY, SYGVKD. This CDR3 spans 15 amino acids. J gave up 4 bases and V 6 bases, and 6 bases lay outside the gene matches. The CDR3 is CAIRADRGEYNEQFF. The CDR3 DNA reads TGTGCCATCAGGGCGGACAGGGGGGAATACAATGAGCAGTTCTTC.

The CDR3 coding sequence is TGTGCCAGCAGCTTAGATCCGGCAGGGGGTAACGGCTACACCTTC. Its protein is CASSLDPAGGNGYTF. This chain links TRBV11-2 with TRBJ1-2; TRBD1 agrees at 7 bases. This CDR3 has 15 amino acids. CDR1 and CDR2 (germline): SGHAT, FQNNGV. V shed 0 bases, J shed 8 bases, and the junction held 9 bases outside the gene matches. Complete variable domain (other parts from reference TRBV11-2 and TRBJ1-2): EAGVAQSPRYKIIEKRQSVAFWCNPISGHATLYWYQQILGQGPKLLIQFQNNGVVDDSQLPKDRFSAERLKGVDSTLKIQPAKLEDSAVYLCASSLDPAGGNGYTFGSGTRLTVV.

The chain recombines TRBV2 with TRBJ2-5, with 9 bases that match TRBD2. With V trimmed by 3 bases and J by 2 bases, 10 bases remained unmatched. CDR1 is SNHLY and CDR2 is FYNNEI in the germline V gene. The CDR3 consists of 17 residues. CDR3 protein: CASSDVLAGLKQETQYF. The DNA for the CDR3 is TGTGCCAGCAGTGATGTCCTAGCGGGGCTGAAACAAGAGACCCAGTACTTC.

This chain connects TRBV10-3 to TRBJ2-3; 12 nucleotides align to TRBD2. Germline loops: CDR1 ENHRY, CDR2 SYGVKD. This CDR3 spans 16 amino acids. V trimming: 3 bases; J trimming: 4 bases; junction bases outside the gene matches: 5. CDR3 sequence reads: CAISDTSGGRADTQYF. The CDR3 bases are TGTGCCATCAGTGATACTAGCGGGGGGCGGGCAGATACGCAGTATTTT.

This chain uses TRBV6-6 with TRBJ1-4; perhaps TRBD1 as D (5 bases). CDR1 and CDR2 from the germline V gene are MNHNY and SVGAGI (reference sequence). Trimming took off 4 bases at V and 3 bases at J, with 6 bases between the two ends. CDR3 length: 13 residues. The CDR3 here is CASSSTANEKLFF. In nucleotides, the CDR3 is TGTGCCAGCAGTTCGACAGCTAATGAAAAACTGTTTTTT.

This rearrangement joins TRBV11-2 to TRBJ2-7, with D maybe TRBD1 (6 bases). The CDR3 length is 14 residues. CDR1 SGHAT and CDR2 FQNNGV come from the germline V gene. V lost 4 bases and J lost 3, with 13 bases in between. The CDR3 bases are TGTGCCAGCAGCTCCCTCGGACAGCTCTACGAGCAGTACTTC. This sequence encodes CASSSLGQLYEQYF.

The CDR3 loop reads CASSLGGESTDTQYF. The CDR3 coding sequence is TGTGCCAGCAGTTTAGGGGGGGAGAGCACAGATACGCAGTATTTT. V gene TRBV27 combines with J gene TRBJ2-3; 7 bases match TRBD2. Germline lookup yields CDR1 MNHEY and CDR2 SMNVEV (reference sequence). The CDR3 is 15 amino acids. V dropped 2 bases and J dropped 0; count of bases not matched to a gene: 2.

V gene TRBV30 combines with J gene TRBJ1-6; D might be TRBD1 (6 bases). Germline CDR1 is GTSNPN and CDR2 is SVGIG (reference sequence). V dropped 0 bases and J dropped 14 bases, with 20 bases sitting between them. The CDR3 totals 15 residues. The CDR3 region has the DNA TGTGCCTGGAGTGTACGAAAAAACAGGGAGGGAGCCCTCCACTTT. Protein: CAWSVRKNREGALHF. The variable domain in full, completed from reference TRBV30 and TRBJ1-6, reads SQTIHQWPATLVQPVGSPLSLECTVEGTSNPNLYWYRQAAGRGLQLLFYSVGIGQISSEVPQNLSASRPQDRQFILSSKKLLLSDSGFYLCAWSVRKNREGALHFGNGTRLTVT.

The J gene is TRBJ1-2, the V gene TRBV6-5; D is ambiguous. Between the trimmed V and J ends, which lost 0 bases and 2 bases, there was a span of 10 bases. There are 15 residues in the CDR3. Germline CDR1 is MNHEY and CDR2 is SVGAGI. CDR3 nucleotide sequence: TGTGCCAGCAGTTACTCCGTCTGGCAGAACTATGGCTACACCTTC. It codes for CASSYSVWQNYGYTF.

The chain links TRBV7-2 to TRBJ1-5; 7 positions match TRBD1. The junction had 7 bases not matched to a gene; V was cut back by 5 bases and J by 3 bases. CDR3 length: 15 amino acids. The germline V gene encodes CDR1 SGHTA and CDR2 FQGNSA. CDR3 coding DNA: TGTGCCAGCAGCGGTCGACAGGGCCCCAATCAGCCCCAGCATTTT. Its protein is CASSGRQGPNQPQHF.

The V call is TRBV5-1, the J call TRBJ2-5, with D perhaps given as TRBD1 or TRBD2 (5 bases each). The V and J ends lost 4 bases and 4 bases respectively, with 14 bases between them. Germline V lookup: CDR1 SGHRS, CDR2 YFSETQ. CDR3 size: 14 residues. Written as DNA, the CDR3 is TGCGCCAGCAGCCCACAATGGGGGTTAGAGACCCAGTACTTC. The encoded protein is CASSPQWGLETQYF.